One sample yielded the 28 T cell receptor beta chains listed below, sequenced in a study of blood T cell repertoires in COVID-19. Sequencing was performed with immunoSEQ multiplex PCR; in TCRdb, only in-frame clones are kept and a portion is missing. The sample lists about 60,000 clones, roughly three quarters occurring once. The specimen sequenced was peripheral blood. The source is a woman of 80 years or more with acute or convalescent COVID-19.

This clone was seen a single time. This chain connects TRBV4-2 to TRBJ2-3; D is unclear. The CDR3 contains 16 residues. From germline, CDR1 is LGHNA and CDR2 YNFKEQ. V lost 1 base to trimming and J lost 0 bases, with 11 bases between them. This CDR3 is CASSQAARQSTDTQYF. The CDR3 region has the DNA TGTGCCAGCAGCCAAGCAGCTAGGCAAAGCACAGATACGCAGTATTTT.

This clone has more than one count but fewer than ten. V and J are TRBV9 and TRBJ1-6, with D possibly matching TRBD1 (5 bases). This CDR3 region has 14 residues. From germline, CDR1 is SGDLS and CDR2 YYNGEE. V was clipped by 1 base and J by 4 bases, with 6 bases between them. The chain's CDR3 is CASSVQGYNSPLHF. The CDR3 region has the DNA TGTGCCAGCAGCGTACAGGGTTATAATTCACCCCTCCACTTT.

V usage is TRBV27 and J usage is TRBJ2-1, with TRBD2 matching 7 bases. CDR1 and CDR2 (germline): MNHEY, SMNVEV (reference sequence). V gave up 6 bases and J gave up 5 bases; unmatched junction bases: 10. CDR3 length: 15 residues. The CDR3 spells CASRAGLGRNNEQFF. The CDR3 DNA sequence: TGTGCCAGCAGGGCCGGACTAGGGAGGAACAATGAGCAGTTCTTC.

V gene TRBV24-1 combines with J gene TRBJ2-1; 10 bases match TRBD1. V shed 5 bases and J 5 bases; nucleotides not matched to a gene: 8. Per germline, CDR1 KGHDR and CDR2 SFDVKD. This CDR3 contains 16 residues. Written as DNA, the CDR3 is TGTGCCACCAGTGCCCCGGGACAGGGGTCCCACAATGAGCAGTTCTTC. This translates into CATSAPGQGSHNEQFF.

The chain carries TRBV5-1 and TRBJ2-1, with 9 positions matching TRBD2. V shed 5 bases and J 6 bases; nucleotides not matched to a gene: 9. The CDR3 totals 15 residues. Per the germline V gene, CDR1 is SGHRS and CDR2 is YFSETQ. CDR3 residues: CASRLEGLAFNEQFF. Here the CDR3 DNA reads TGCGCCAGCAGGCTGGAGGGACTAGCTTTCAATGAGCAGTTCTTC.

The chain uses TRBV9 and TRBJ2-5, with D perhaps matching TRBD2 (6 bases). The germline V gene encodes CDR1 SGDLS and CDR2 YYNGEE. The V end lost 0 bases, the J end lost 2 bases, and 14 bases lay between the germline ends. The CDR3 contains 16 residues. Here the CDR3 DNA reads TGTGCCAGCAGCGTAGGAGGATGGGGGAGGCAAGAGACCCAGTACTTC. It translates to CASSVGGWGRQETQYF.

The CDR3 loop reads CASSFTGTNYGYTF. In DNA form, the CDR3 reads TGTGCCAGCAGCTTCACAGGAACTAACTATGGCTACACCTTC. The rearrangement uses TRBV7-9 and TRBJ1-2, with D possibly being TRBD1 (5 bases). Germline V CDR1 and CDR2: SEHNR, FQNEAQ (reference sequence). The CDR3 consists of 14 residues. Trimming took 3 bases from V and 0 from J, leaving 8 bases between them.

By sample share, this clone is hyperexpanded. The sample has other DNA sequences that encode this CDR3 too. The chain couples TRBV28 to TRBJ2-2, with a weak D call TRBD1 (6 bases). The V end was cut by 6 bases, the J end by 4 bases, with 9 bases between. This CDR3 spans 13 amino acids. The germline CDR1 and CDR2 sequences are MDHEN and SYDVKM. DNA for the CDR3: TGTGCCAGCAGCTCCAGGGGCACCGGGGAGCTGTTTTTT. Its translation is CASSSRGTGELFF.

The V and J genes are TRBV11-1 and TRBJ2-1; D ambiguous. The V and J ends lost 1 base and 8 bases respectively, with 6 bases between them. The CDR3 is 12 amino acids. Germline CDR1 reads SGHAT; CDR2 reads FQDESV (reference sequence). Here the CDR3 reads CASSLVEDEQFF. CDR3 nucleotides: TGTGCCAGCAGCTTAGTTGAGGATGAGCAGTTCTTC.

The chain recombines TRBV28 with TRBJ2-1; TRBD2 matches 7 bases. The ends lost 2 bases at V and 4 bases at J; junction bases unmatched: 5. The CDR3 spans 15 residues. Looked up from germline, CDR1 is MDHEN and CDR2 is SYDVKM. CDR3 in DNA: TGTGCCAGCAGTTTACCTAGCGGTATGTACAATGAGCAGTTCTTC. Residues: CASSLPSGMYNEQFF.

The chain joins TRBV6-2 or TRBV6-3 to TRBJ1-6, with D uncertain. CDR3 length equals 14 residues. CDR1 is MNHEY, CDR2 SVGEGT, per germline. V was pared by 5 bases and J by 3 bases, with 8 bases between. For the CDR3, the DNA is TGTGCCAGCAGTCAGCGCAACTATAATTCACCCCTCCACTTT. It codes for CASSQRNYNSPLHF.

A few counts support this clone. The chain joins TRBV4-1 to TRBJ2-7; TRBD2 might be the D (6 bases). The V gene lost 0 bases and the J gene lost 4 bases, with 19 bases spanning the gap. This CDR3 spans 17 amino acids. The germline V gene encodes CDR1 MGHRA and CDR2 YSYEKL. CDR3 sequence reads: CASSQESGVMYMYEQYF. As DNA, the CDR3 is TGCGCCAGCAGCCAAGAGTCGGGAGTGATGTATATGTACGAGCAGTACTTC.

This rearrangement joins TRBV27 to TRBJ2-7; a weak D match, TRBD2 (6 bases). Germline values: CDR1 MNHEY, CDR2 SMNVEV (reference sequence). The CDR3 has 15 residues. V lost 5 bases to trimming and J lost 2 bases, with 16 bases between them. The CDR3 region has the DNA TGTGCCAGCAGTCGGTCTACGGGAGCAACCTACGAGCAGTACTTC. Protein: CASSRSTGATYEQYF.

The chain combines TRBV19 with TRBJ1-2, with D tentatively TRBD1 (5 bases). CDR3 length: 12 residues. Trimming stripped 9 bases from V and 2 bases from J, with 10 bases between. CDR1 and CDR2 from the germline V gene are LNHDA and SQIVND (reference sequence). The CDR3 sequence is CASARGNYGYTF. The CDR3 DNA reads as TGTGCCAGCGCGCGGGGCAACTATGGCTACACCTTC. The full variable domain, in which reference TRBV19 and TRBJ1-2 provide the parts outside the CDR3, is DGGITQSPKYLFRKEGQNVTLSCEQNLNHDAMYWYRQDPGQGLRLIYYSQIVNDFQKGDIAEGYSVSREKKESFPLTVTSAQKNPTAFYLCASARGNYGYTFGSGTRLTVV.

As DNA, the CDR3 is TGTGCCAGCAGCTCTTCACTGGCGGTCCGTTCCTACGAGCAGTACTTC. Encoded protein: CASSSSLAVRSYEQYF. The chain is built from TRBV5-5 and TRBJ2-7, with D hard to call. The V end lost 3 bases, the J end lost 1 base, and 17 bases lay between the germline ends. Looked up from germline, CDR1 is SGHKS and CDR2 is YYEKEE (reference sequence). This CDR3 contains 16 residues. The variable domain in full, completed from reference TRBV5-5 and TRBJ2-7, reads DAGVTQSPTHLIKTRGQQVTLRCSPISGHKSVSWYQQVLGQGPQFIFQYYEKEERGRGNFPDRFSARQFPNYSSELNVNALLLGDSALYLCASSSSLAVRSYEQYFGPGTRLTVT.

The DNA for the CDR3 is TGCGCCAGCAGCTCCGGGAGCAGGGTGGGACGCGAGCAGTACTTC. The encoded protein is CASSSGSRVGREQYF. V and J are TRBV5-1 and TRBJ2-7, with D possibly TRBD2 on 6 matching bases. Germline V lookup: CDR1 SGHRS, CDR2 YFSETQ. The CDR3 contains 15 residues. With 3 bases removed from V and 6 bases from J, the gap between germline ends came to 19 bases.

The chain uses TRBV5-4 and TRBJ2-5, with TRBD2 as a possible D gene (6 bases). V lost 4 bases and J 5 bases, leaving 15 bases between the germline ends. The CDR3 spans 14 residues. Germline V gene lookup returns CDR1 SGHNT and CDR2 YYREEE (reference sequence). The CDR3 loop is CASSGASEGETQYF. The CDR3 DNA sequence: TGTGCCAGCAGCGGGGCCTCGGAGGGGGAGACCCAGTACTTC.

V is TRBV11-2 and J is TRBJ2-2, with TRBD2 as a possible D gene (5 bases). V was shortened by 5 bases and J by 5 bases, with 18 bases between the two germline ends. This CDR3 contains 16 residues. Germline V gene lookup returns CDR1 SGHAT and CDR2 FQNNGV. The DNA of the CDR3 is TGTGCCAGCAGCCCCATTCGGCTAGCTGGTACCGGGGAGCTGTTTTTT. Protein sequence: CASSPIRLAGTGELFF.

The chain has TRBV6-4 and TRBJ1-6, with TRBD1 identical over 8 bases. The junction had 2 bases not matched to a gene; V was cut back by 7 bases and J by 0 bases. The CDR3 sequence is 15 residues long. Germline loops: CDR1 MRHNA, CDR2 SNTAGT. CDR3: CASNRGVSYNSPLHF. CDR3 DNA: TGTGCCAGCAACAGGGGGGTCTCCTATAATTCACCCCTCCACTTT.

This clone appeared once. The chain joins TRBV30 to TRBJ2-2; maybe TRBD2 (5 bases). The length of the CDR3 is 14 residues. Germline V gives CDR1 GTSNPN, CDR2 SVGIG (reference sequence). V lost 1 base, J lost 3 bases, and 9 bases lay in between. CDR3: CAWSGGFDTGELFF. The CDR3 coding sequence is TGTGCCTGGAGTGGAGGGTTTGACACCGGGGAGCTGTTTTTT.

The chain recombines TRBV2 with TRBJ1-2, with a possible D match to TRBD1 (5 bases). The V gene lost 6 bases and the J gene lost 8 bases, with 13 bases spanning the gap. The CDR3 totals 12 residues. The germline CDR1 and CDR2 sequences are SNHLY and FYNNEI. CDR3 region: CASSTARDGYTF. CDR3 bases: TGTGCCAGCAGCACAGCGCGGGACGGCTACACCTTC.

The chain recombines TRBV6-9 with TRBJ2-7; tentative D call: TRBD2 (6 bases). Trimming pared 4 bases from V and 6 bases from J, leaving 22 bases between. The CDR3 consists of 16 residues. Germline V gene sequence: CDR1 MNHGY, CDR2 SVAAGI. CDR3 coding DNA: TGTGCCAGCAGTTCCCCCGGCGGGAACCGCTCTTGCGAGCAGTACTTC. It specifies CASSSPGGNRSCEQYF.

The chain links TRBV19 to TRBJ1-5; 8 nucleotides agree with TRBD1. Trimming at V came to 9 bases and at J to 1 base, leaving 8 bases not matched to a gene. Germline V CDR1 and CDR2: LNHDA, SQIVND (reference sequence). The CDR3 runs to 15 residues. CDR3 bases: TGTGCCAGCCGGACAGGGCGTGAGAGCAATCAGCCCCAGCATTTT. Its translation is CASRTGRESNQPQHF.

The V and J genes are TRBV10-1 and TRBJ2-7; 11 bases fit TRBD2. CDR1 WNHNN and CDR2 SYGVQD come from the germline V gene (reference sequence). The CDR3 totals 15 residues. J gave up 1 base and V 2 bases, and 1 base lay outside the gene matches. Here the CDR3 DNA reads TGCGCCAGCAGTGAGACTAGCGGGAGTTCCTACGAGCAGTACTTC. Protein: CASSETSGSSYEQYF.

The V and J genes are TRBV29-1 and TRBJ2-2; unclear D gene. The CDR3 length is 11 residues. The V gene's germline CDR1 is SQVTM and CDR2 ANQGSEA. Trimming took off 6 bases at V and 4 bases at J, with 6 bases between the two ends. CDR3 sequence: CSVTSTGELFF. CDR3 nucleotide sequence: TGCAGCGTCACTTCCACCGGGGAGCTGTTTTTT.

The chain links TRBV9 to TRBJ2-5; 11 bases align to TRBD2. The trim removed 0 bases at V and 4 bases at J, leaving 8 bases unmatched. Germline loops: CDR1 SGDLS, CDR2 YYNGEE. CDR3 length: 17 amino acids. The CDR3 nucleotides read TGTGCCAGCAGCGTAGGGCTAGCGGGAGGAACAAGAGAGACCCAGTACTTC. This encodes CASSVGLAGGTRETQYF.

This clone was seen a handful of times. The V call is TRBV3-1 (or the pseudogene TRBV3-2), the J call TRBJ1-2; D might be TRBD1 (6 bases). The CDR3 covers 17 residues. The V and J ends lost 1 base and 4 bases respectively, with 19 bases between them. Germline assignment: CDR1 LGHDT and CDR2 YNNKEL (reference sequence). This chain's CDR3 is CASSQVFRGGAGYGYTF. The CDR3 DNA reads as TGTGCCAGCAGCCAAGTTTTCCGAGGGGGGGCCGGCTATGGCTACACCTTC.

V usage is TRBV5-4 and J usage is TRBJ2-2; D is possibly TRBD1 (5 bases). CDR1 and CDR2 from the germline V gene are SGHNT and YYREEE (reference sequence). V was pared by 4 bases and J by 9 bases, with 13 bases between. The CDR3 sequence is 13 residues long. CDR3 loop: CASSPLGARELFF. The CDR3 bases are TGTGCCAGCAGCCCCCTTGGGGCGCGGGAGCTGTTTTTT.